This is a list of T cell receptor beta chains from one sample in a study of blood T cell repertoires in COVID-19. Clones were sequenced by immunoSEQ multiplex PCR, and TCRdb holds only the in-frame ones, with some missing. There are roughly 99,000 clones in the sample; about four fifths occur only once, and about 4.5% lies in the top ten. The material sequenced was peripheral blood. These receptor sequences come from a man aged 65 to 79 with acute or convalescent COVID-19. Both conserved end residues are part of each CDR3. D genes are given only for firm matches. Size is stated for part of the rows, as once, few or many counts, or as a class when the clone is expanded.

clone_size,j_call,v_call,d_call,cdr3_aa,cdr3_nt
.,TRBJ1-3,TRBV18,.,CASSPRDSKSSGNTIYF,TGTGCCAGCTCACCCCGAGACAGCAAGAGCTCTGGAAACACCATATATTTT
.,TRBJ2-3,TRBV28,.,CASTDSADTQYF,TGTGCCAGCACAGACAGTGCAGATACGCAGTATTTT
.,TRBJ1-1,TRBV19,.,CASSIFPGFEAFF,TGTGCCAGTAGTATCTTCCCCGGGTTTGAAGCTTTCTTT
.,TRBJ2-1,TRBV12-5,.,CASGLPIASGHSYNEQFF,TGTGCTAGTGGTTTACCCATTGCCTCGGGACACTCATACAATGAGCAGTTCTTC
.,TRBJ1-4,TRBV5-4,TRBD1,CASSLGAGTDEKLFF,TGTGCCAGCAGCTTGGGGGCCGGGACAGACGAAAAACTGTTTTTT
few,TRBJ1-1,TRBV3-1/TRBV3-2,.,CASTASEGSEAFF,TGTGCCAGCACCGCATCGGAGGGCTCTGAAGCTTTCTTT
.,TRBJ2-2,TRBV7-2,.,CTSSLVQGFTGELFF,TGTACCAGCAGCTTAGTACAGGGATTCACCGGGGAGCTGTTTTTT
.,TRBJ2-5,TRBV28,TRBD2,CASSPTGLAGAQETQYF,TGTGCCAGCAGTCCCACCGGACTAGCGGGGGCCCAAGAGACCCAGTACTTC
.,TRBJ1-6,TRBV13,TRBD1,CASSLGDRKNSPLHF,TGTGCCAGCAGCTTAGGGGACAGGAAAAATTCACCCCTCCACTTT
.,TRBJ2-3,TRBV29-1,TRBD1,CSVGGTGNTDTQYF,TGCAGCGTTGGAGGGACAGGGAACACAGATACGCAGTATTTT
.,TRBJ2-7,TRBV3-1/TRBV3-2,TRBD1,CASSRLPGQVSYEQYF,TGTGCCAGCAGCCGACTCCCGGGACAGGTCTCCTACGAGCAGTACTTC
.,TRBJ1-5,TRBV18,TRBD1,CASSLEGQVNQPQHF,TGTGCCAGCTCACTAGAGGGACAGGTTAATCAGCCCCAGCATTTT
.,TRBJ2-1,TRBV14,.,CASSPKRVSYNEQFF,TGTGCCAGCAGCCCAAAGCGGGTCTCCTACAATGAGCAGTTCTTC
.,TRBJ1-1,TRBV27,TRBD1,CASRLSGGQKNTEAFF,TGTGCCAGCAGATTATCGGGGGGACAGAAGAACACTGAAGCTTTCTTT
.,TRBJ2-7,TRBV3-1/TRBV3-2,.,CASSQEHGGQSEQYF,TGTGCCAGCAGCCAAGAACACGGGGGACAGAGCGAGCAGTACTTC
.,TRBJ1-3,TRBV5-5,.,CASREDWVSGNTIYF,TGTGCCAGCAGGGAGGACTGGGTCTCTGGAAACACCATATATTTT
.,TRBJ1-1,TRBV16,.,CASSQDLNTEAFF,TGTGCCAGCAGCCAGGACTTGAACACTGAAGCTTTCTTT
.,TRBJ2-3,TRBV5-1,TRBD2,CASSLEVTAGGTDTQYF,TGCGCCAGCAGCTTGGAGGTTACAGCGGGGGGCACAGATACGCAGTATTTT
.,TRBJ2-7,TRBV20-1,TRBD1,CSASRQGAYEQYF,TGCAGTGCTAGTCGACAGGGCGCCTACGAGCAGTACTTC
few,TRBJ1-5,TRBV6-5,TRBD1,CASSRDSSNQPQHF,TGTGCCAGCAGTCGGGACAGTAGCAATCAGCCCCAGCATTTT
.,TRBJ1-2,TRBV19,TRBD1,CASSIHDRADGYTF,TGTGCCAGTAGTATACACGACAGGGCCGATGGCTACACCTTC
.,TRBJ2-1,TRBV3-1/TRBV3-2,TRBD1,CASSMDRGGSYNEQFF,TGTGCCAGCAGCATGGACAGGGGAGGGTCCTACAATGAGCAGTTCTTC
.,TRBJ2-5,TRBV5-8,.,CASSFLASETQYF,TGTGCCAGCAGCTTCTTAGCTAGCGAGACCCAGTACTTC
.,TRBJ2-7,TRBV4-1,TRBD1,CASSQSSGQGSKMGYEQYF,TGCGCCAGCAGCCAGTCCTCGGGACAGGGGTCGAAGATGGGCTACGAGCAGTACTTC
once,TRBJ2-3,TRBV28,TRBD2,CASSLLAANGKDTQYF,TGTGCCAGCAGTCTACTAGCGGCCAACGGGAAAGATACGCAGTATTTT
.,TRBJ1-6,TRBV7-3,TRBD1,CASSFGQVDSPLHF,TGTGCCAGCAGCTTTGGACAGGTGGACTCACCCCTCCACTTT
few,TRBJ1-1,TRBV18,.,CASSPPSTGGVEAFF,TGTGCCAGCTCACCACCCAGCACGGGGGGAGTTGAAGCTTTCTTT
few,TRBJ1-1,TRBV15,.,CATSREISFAGRAEAFF,TGTGCCACCAGCAGAGAGATCTCATTCGCAGGGAGGGCTGAAGCTTTCTTT
.,TRBJ1-6,TRBV23-1,.,CATPSRALHF,TGCGCCACCCCCAGTCGTGCCCTCCACTTT
.,TRBJ2-7,TRBV6-1,.,CASSEQQGKGSKEQYF,TGTGCCAGCAGTGAACAGCAGGGGAAGGGCTCTAAGGAGCAGTACTTC
.,TRBJ2-7,TRBV10-3,TRBD1,CAISLTGGSYEQYF,TGTGCCATCAGCCTGACAGGGGGGTCCTACGAGCAGTACTTC
.,TRBJ1-1,TRBV6-5,TRBD1,CASSYSRDSGGTEAFF,TGTGCCAGCAGTTACAGCCGGGACAGTGGTGGCACTGAAGCTTTCTTT
.,TRBJ2-5,TRBV19,TRBD2,CASSIGGYRDETQYF,TGTGCCAGTAGTATCGGGGGGTATCGTGACGAGACCCAGTACTTC
.,TRBJ2-7,TRBV5-4,TRBD2,CASSSREASYEQYF,TGTGCCAGCAGCTCCCGGGAGGCCTCCTACGAGCAGTACTTC
.,TRBJ2-1,TRBV6-4,.,CASSDSSYSRYNEQFF,TGTGCCAGCAGTGACTCGTCGTACAGCCGGTACAATGAGCAGTTCTTC
.,TRBJ2-1,TRBV18,.,CASSPGLSYNEQFF,TGTGCCAGCTCACCCGGGTTATCCTACAATGAGCAGTTCTTC
.,TRBJ2-1,TRBV6-5,TRBD1,CASSYRTGGADNEQFF,TGTGCCAGCAGTTACAGGACAGGGGGCGCAGACAATGAGCAGTTCTTC
.,TRBJ1-6,TRBV18,TRBD1,CASSPRTGWDSPLHF,TGTGCCAGCTCACCACGGACAGGGTGGGATTCACCCCTCCACTTT
few,TRBJ2-1,TRBV9,TRBD2,CASSVGRTSGGYEQFF,TGTGCCAGCAGCGTGGGTAGGACTAGCGGGGGCTATGAGCAGTTCTTC
.,TRBJ2-7,TRBV29-1,TRBD1,CSVGGTVTPREQYF,TGCAGCGTTGGAGGGACAGTGACCCCACGGGAGCAGTACTTC
once,TRBJ1-3,TRBV6-5,TRBD1,CASKSGTGANTIYF,TGTGCCAGCAAGTCAGGGACAGGGGCAAACACCATATATTTT
.,TRBJ2-6,TRBV5-1,TRBD1,CASSFIGTGGSSGANVLTF,TGCGCCAGCAGCTTTATCGGGACAGGGGGAAGCTCTGGGGCCAACGTCCTGACTTTC